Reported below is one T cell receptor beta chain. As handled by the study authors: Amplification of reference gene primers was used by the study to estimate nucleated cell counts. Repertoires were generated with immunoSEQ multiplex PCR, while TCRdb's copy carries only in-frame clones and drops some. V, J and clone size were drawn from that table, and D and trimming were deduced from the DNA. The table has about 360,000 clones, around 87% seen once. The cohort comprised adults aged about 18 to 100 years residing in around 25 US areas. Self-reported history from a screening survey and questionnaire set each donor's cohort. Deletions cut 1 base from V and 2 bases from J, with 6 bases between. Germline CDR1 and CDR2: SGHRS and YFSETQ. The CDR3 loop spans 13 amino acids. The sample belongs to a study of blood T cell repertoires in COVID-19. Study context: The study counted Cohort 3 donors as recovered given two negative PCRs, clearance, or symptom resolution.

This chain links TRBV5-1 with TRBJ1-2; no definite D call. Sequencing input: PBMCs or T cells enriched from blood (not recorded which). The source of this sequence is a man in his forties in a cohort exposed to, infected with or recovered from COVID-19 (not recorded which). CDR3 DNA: TGCGCCAGCAGCTTGACACCGAACTATGGCTACACCTTC. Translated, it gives CASSLTPNYGYTF.